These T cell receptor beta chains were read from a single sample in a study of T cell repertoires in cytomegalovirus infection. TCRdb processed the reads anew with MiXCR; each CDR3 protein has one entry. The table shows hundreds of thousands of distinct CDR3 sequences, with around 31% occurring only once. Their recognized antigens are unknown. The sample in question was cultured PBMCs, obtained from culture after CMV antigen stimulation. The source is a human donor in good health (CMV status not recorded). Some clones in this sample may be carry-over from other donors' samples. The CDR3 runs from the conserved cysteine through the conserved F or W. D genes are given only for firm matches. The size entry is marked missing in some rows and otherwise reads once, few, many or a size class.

cdr3_aa: CASSPAGGYNEKLFF
j_call: TRBJ1-4
d_call: -
clone_size: -
v_call: TRBV5-4

cdr3_aa: CATSRERVLASEQYF
j_call: TRBJ2-7
d_call: TRBD2
clone_size: -
v_call: TRBV15

cdr3_aa: CASSSIGTGPYEQYF
j_call: TRBJ2-7
d_call: TRBD1
clone_size: few
v_call: TRBV27

cdr3_aa: CASSSGGGGSTGELFF
j_call: TRBJ2-2
d_call: TRBD2
clone_size: few
v_call: TRBV7-2

cdr3_aa: CASSLIQRGEETQYF
j_call: TRBJ2-5
d_call: TRBD2
clone_size: -
v_call: TRBV5-6

cdr3_aa: CSARYGGRNVYEQYF
j_call: TRBJ2-7
d_call: TRBD2
clone_size: few
v_call: TRBV20-1

cdr3_aa: CASPGYGAEGFVATNEKLFF
j_call: TRBJ1-4
d_call: -
clone_size: -
v_call: TRBV2

cdr3_aa: CASSLSVRSYEQYF
j_call: TRBJ2-7
d_call: -
clone_size: few
v_call: TRBV7-9

cdr3_aa: CASSIHTEAFF
j_call: TRBJ1-1
d_call: -
clone_size: -
v_call: TRBV19

cdr3_aa: CASSSNPSGTSGYEQYF
j_call: TRBJ2-7
d_call: TRBD2
clone_size: -
v_call: TRBV12-3/TRBV12-4

cdr3_aa: CASSLEGVVLNEQYF
j_call: TRBJ2-7
d_call: -
clone_size: few
v_call: TRBV7-2

cdr3_aa: CASSVGTHGSEQYF
j_call: TRBJ2-7
d_call: -
clone_size: few
v_call: TRBV7-2

cdr3_aa: CASSRGSYYEQYF
j_call: TRBJ2-7
d_call: -
clone_size: -
v_call: TRBV19

cdr3_aa: CASSEFVRDYEQYF
j_call: TRBJ2-7
d_call: -
clone_size: -
v_call: TRBV6-6

cdr3_aa: CASSLEAGGGYGKLFF
j_call: TRBJ1-4
d_call: -
clone_size: many
v_call: TRBV7-6

cdr3_aa: CASSLVGQGATRDLEQFF
j_call: TRBJ2-1
d_call: TRBD1
clone_size: -
v_call: TRBV5-1

cdr3_aa: CASSLGGLAEEDTQYF
j_call: TRBJ2-3
d_call: TRBD2
clone_size: few
v_call: TRBV7-9

cdr3_aa: CASSLVAGLGNTIYF
j_call: TRBJ1-3
d_call: -
clone_size: -
v_call: TRBV11-2

cdr3_aa: CASSPPSSGEQYF
j_call: TRBJ2-7
d_call: -
clone_size: -
v_call: TRBV18

cdr3_aa: CASSLRLAGGQQQFF
j_call: TRBJ2-1
d_call: TRBD2
clone_size: few
v_call: TRBV7-2

cdr3_aa: CASSTPGAGGYNEQFF
j_call: TRBJ2-1
d_call: TRBD2
clone_size: few
v_call: TRBV6-2/TRBV6-3

cdr3_aa: CASSGRQNTEAFF
j_call: TRBJ1-1
d_call: -
clone_size: -
v_call: TRBV5-4

cdr3_aa: CASSLARLSGNTIYF
j_call: TRBJ1-3
d_call: -
clone_size: -
v_call: TRBV7-2

cdr3_aa: CASSQVRDTEAFF
j_call: TRBJ1-1
d_call: -
clone_size: few
v_call: TRBV4-1

cdr3_aa: CSARQTGGRNQPQHF
j_call: TRBJ1-5
d_call: TRBD1
clone_size: few
v_call: TRBV20-1

cdr3_aa: CASSEVEGIGEKLFF
j_call: TRBJ1-4
d_call: -
clone_size: -
v_call: TRBV6-1

cdr3_aa: CASSQGQGANGYTF
j_call: TRBJ1-2
d_call: -
clone_size: few
v_call: TRBV4-1

cdr3_aa: CASSFGSTGGGSDTQYF
j_call: TRBJ2-3
d_call: TRBD1
clone_size: many
v_call: TRBV7-9

cdr3_aa: CASSERAALSPYTDTQYF
j_call: TRBJ2-3
d_call: -
clone_size: many
v_call: TRBV6-1